This TCR beta chain was obtained from a study of shared clonotypes between healthy human individuals. Regarding the study as a whole: Clonotype sharing across a few donors was observed for about 4.8% of naive CD4 clonotypes.

Method: immunoSEQ multiplex PCR; TCRdb's copy keeps in-frame clones and lacks some. The sample has about 1.5 million clones, approximately 98% seen once. Comment on this clone: As yet, its antigen is unknown.

This clonotype was obtained from a young man in good health. The sequenced material came from naive CD4+ T cells sorted from blood. Noted subset: CD45RA+ positively selected.

The CDR3: CASSAPNQNTEAFF. As DNA, the CDR3 is TGTGCCAGCAGTGCCCCAAATCAGAACACTGAAGCTTTCTTT. The V and J genes are TRBV6-5 and TRBJ1-1; D is ambiguous. Germline lookup yields CDR1 MNHEY and CDR2 SVGAGI. The CDR3 is 14 amino acids. V was shortened by 5 bases and J by 1 base, with 11 bases between the two germline ends.